This T cell receptor beta chain was documented in a study of early T cells in non-severe SARS-CoV-2 infection. The overall study: Chains were unpaired, as sequencing was done on bulk RNA from unsorted whole blood. Points from the study as a whole: Matching against VDJdb likely underestimated virus-specific expansions, favoring anti-spike CD8.

Unique molecular identifiers were affixed to single, distinct cDNA molecules. TCRdb recomputed calls from the 5' RACE reads with MiXCR, one row per CDR3 protein. The table has tens of thousands of distinct CDR3 sequences, roughly 5.4% seen once. This clonotype showed up many times. As yet, its antigen is unknown. Germline CDR1 and CDR2: LNHDA and SQIVND (reference sequence). This CDR3 region has 17 residues. V was clipped by 7 bases and J by 8 bases; unmatched bases: 18. Sequenced sample: whole blood. This receptor was obtained from an adult who was a healthcare worker with PCR-confirmed SARS-CoV-2 infection or an uninfected control (not recorded which). The V gene is TRBV19, the J gene TRBJ2-1, with 9 bases lining up with TRBD2. The CDR3 nucleotides are TGTGCCAGTAAAGGGGTTGGAGGCGGGAGGGAGGTCGATGAGCAGTTCTTC. This codes for CASKGVGGGREVDEQFF.